The 28 T cell receptor beta chains in this list originate from one sample, sequenced in a study of Graves' ophthalmopathy and Graves' hyperthyroidism. Using RNA transcripts, the TCR beta CDR3 regions were amplified. Scientists carried out first-round RT-PCR using HTBI primers and then a second-round multiplex PCR. TCRdb reprocessed the multiplex PCR reads with MiXCR, giving one entry per CDR3 protein. The sample lists under 800,000 distinct CDR3 sequences; 22% were seen once. The material sequenced was peripheral blood. Source of these receptors: a woman between 18 and 30 years old with stable Graves' hyperthyroidism. Some clones in this sample may be carry-over from other donors' samples.

The table lists this clonotype with many counts. This sequence joins TRBV28 and TRBJ1-2; no clear D. Between the trimmed V and J ends, which lost 8 bases and 2 bases, there was a span of 12 bases. Germline lookup yields CDR1 MDHEN and CDR2 SYDVKM. The CDR3 spans 13 residues. CDR3 sequence reads: CASGSMANYGYTF. The CDR3 DNA reads as TGTGCCAGCGGGTCAATGGCGAACTATGGCTACACCTTC.

This clonotype was seen many times. J is TRBJ2-7 and V is TRBV12-3 or TRBV12-4, with 8 bases fitting TRBD2. V was pared by 7 bases and J by 3 bases, with 5 bases of the junction left unmatched. CDR3 length: 13 residues. The CDR3, as DNA: TGTGCCAGCACTTTCGGGGGGGGCTACGAGCAGTACTTC. This translates into CASTFGGGYEQYF.

This clonotype was counted many times. This sequence joins TRBV6-1 and TRBJ1-2; no clear D gene. The CDR3 is 13 amino acids. The V end was cut by 6 bases, the J end by 6 bases, with 14 bases between. The germline gives CDR1 MNHNS, CDR2 SASEGT. The CDR3 region is CASSSPSENGYTF. Written as DNA, the CDR3 is TGTGCCAGCAGCTCCCCTAGTGAGAATGGCTACACCTTC.

Note on this clonotype: A much larger clone differs from this one at a single base, so this may be a read error. The chain carries TRBV4-1 and TRBJ2-7; TRBD1 agrees at 7 bases. The CDR3 runs 15 residues. Germline CDR1 is MGHRA and CDR2 is YSYEKL. The CDR3 sequence: CANSQGDRDSSEQYF. The CDR3 region has the DNA TGCGCCAACAGCCAGGGAGACAGGGATTCGTCCGAGCAGTACTTC.

This clonotype turned up a few times. A read error may produce the germline difference seen at one junction end. The chain recombines TRBV12-3 or TRBV12-4 with TRBJ2-5; TRBD2 aligns across 7 bases. The CDR3 is 12 residues long. CDR3 loop: CASSIAGETQYF. CDR3 nucleotide sequence: TGTGCCAGCAGTATAGCGGGAGAGACCCAGTACTTC.

The chain combines TRBV20-1 with TRBJ2-7, with 7 bases identical to TRBD1. J lost 2 bases, V lost 5 bases, and 9 bases had no gene match. The CDR3 loop spans 14 amino acids. CDR1 DFQATT and CDR2 SNEGSKA come from the germline V gene (reference sequence). This chain's CDR3 is CSAELRQGPYEQYF. The CDR3 DNA sequence: TGCAGTGCTGAGCTACGACAGGGCCCCTACGAGCAGTACTTC.

This clonotype occurred many times. The rearrangement links TRBV28 to TRBJ2-5; D is perhaps TRBD1 (5 bases). The CDR3 covers 16 residues. Germline-derived CDR1 and CDR2 are MDHEN and SYDVKM. V lost 1 base and J lost 5, with 17 bases in between. CDR3 bases: TGTGCCAGCAGTTTATTACAGGCAAGAGTGCGGGAGACCCAGTACTTC. It codes for CASSLLQARVRETQYF.

This clonotype was detected ten times or more. The chain joins TRBV7-8 to TRBJ1-3; no reliable D call. Germline CDR1 reads SGHVS; CDR2 reads FQNEAQ. Between the trimmed V and J ends, which lost 5 bases and 2 bases, there was a span of 16 bases. The CDR3 has 16 residues. This CDR3 is CASSPSRPGTGNTIYF. The CDR3 DNA reads as TGTGCCAGCAGCCCAAGCAGGCCGGGCACTGGAAACACCATATATTTT.

This sequence joins TRBV29-1 and TRBJ2-2; D call uncertain. Trimming stripped 4 bases from V and 4 bases from J, with 7 bases between. In germline, CDR1 is SQVTM, CDR2 ANQGSEA. The CDR3 covers 12 residues. The CDR3 region is CSVVPATGELFF. CDR3 bases: TGCAGCGTTGTTCCGGCCACCGGGGAGCTGTTTTTT.

This clonotype was counted between two and nine times. Being one base from a much bigger clone, this may be a read error. The gene calls are TRBV29-1 and TRBJ1-2; weak D call: TRBD1 (5 bases). The CDR3 has 13 residues. Germline loops: CDR1 SQVTM, CDR2 ANQGSEA. The CDR3 is CSVEVQTGDGFTF. The CDR3 nucleotides are TGCAGCGTTGAGGTACAGACGGGGGATGGCTTCACCTTC.

This chain links TRBV6-1 with TRBJ2-7; D may be TRBD1 (6 bases). There are 14 residues in the CDR3. Germline V gene data show CDR1 as MNHNS and CDR2 as SASEGT. Trimming shortened V by 6 bases and J by 4 bases, and 16 bases separated the two germline ends. The CDR3 reads CASRRDIVKYEQYF. The CDR3 nucleotides read TGTGCCAGCAGAAGGGACATCGTGAAGTACGAGCAGTACTTC.

The V and J genes are TRBV28 and TRBJ1-2, with D tentatively TRBD1 (6 bases). V lost 4 bases and J 0 bases, leaving 15 bases between the germline ends. Germline V gene lookup returns CDR1 MDHEN and CDR2 SYDVKM. The CDR3 covers 16 residues. The CDR3 here is CASSSYSGAANYGYTF. CDR3 nucleotide sequence: TGTGCCAGCAGTTCATATTCAGGGGCAGCTAACTATGGCTACACCTTC.

This clonotype was seen ten or more times. The chain combines TRBV12-3 or TRBV12-4 with TRBJ2-7; the D gene is possibly TRBD2 (6 bases). The CDR3 contains 13 residues. V was pared by 6 bases and J by 3 bases, with 12 bases between. The CDR3 loop reads CASRQSGGYEQYF. Written as DNA, the CDR3 is TGTGCCAGCAGACAATCCGGGGGCTACGAGCAGTACTTC.

Many counts were recorded for this clonotype. V is TRBV5-1 and J is TRBJ1-3; D is uncertain. This CDR3 region has 18 residues. In germline, CDR1 is SGHRS, CDR2 YFSETQ. V was cut by 0 bases and J by 0 bases, with 16 bases left in between. CDR3 bases: TGCGCCAGCAGCTTGGAGGCAGCGAACTATTTCTCTGGAAACACCATATATTTT. Its protein is CASSLEAANYFSGNTIYF.

This clonotype showed up many times. The V call is TRBV6-5, the J call TRBJ1-1; 7 nucleotides align to TRBD1. The germline gives CDR1 MNHEY, CDR2 SVGAGI. This CDR3 has 11 amino acids. The V segment lost 4 bases and the J segment 11 bases; nucleotides outside the gene matches: 4. The CDR3 region is CASSSTGAAFF. DNA for the CDR3: TGTGCCAGCAGTTCCACAGGGGCGGCTTTCTTT.

The V call is TRBV28, the J call TRBJ1-2; D is ambiguous. Germline V gene lookup returns CDR1 MDHEN and CDR2 SYDVKM. The ends were cut back, 2 bases at V and 8 bases at J, with 15 bases in the middle. The length of the CDR3 is 14 residues. The DNA of the CDR3 is TGTGCCAGCAGTTTAGAGGCTCCCCTTAGGGGCTACACCTTC. Protein product: CASSLEAPLRGYTF.

This clonotype was recorded at least ten times. The chain links TRBV30 to TRBJ1-1, with D unresolved. Germline V gene lookup returns CDR1 GTSNPN and CDR2 SVGIG (reference sequence). CDR3 length: 11 residues. V gave up 4 bases and J gave up 8 bases, with 11 bases separating them. CDR3 in amino acids: CAWNDNFEAFF. CDR3 DNA sequence: TGTGCCTGGAATGACAATTTCGAAGCTTTCTTT.

The rearrangement uses TRBV12-3 or TRBV12-4 and TRBJ1-5, with D possibly matching TRBD1 (5 bases). V dropped 1 base and J dropped 6 bases, with 13 bases sitting between them. The CDR3 covers 15 residues. CDR3 sequence reads: CASSLEVSGGQPQHF. The CDR3 DNA reads TGTGCCAGCAGTTTAGAGGTTAGTGGGGGTCAGCCCCAGCATTTT.

This clonotype was detected many times. The genes are TRBV12-3 or TRBV12-4 and TRBJ2-4, with 8 bases fitting TRBD1. This CDR3 comprises 13 residues. V trimming: 4 bases; J trimming: 5 bases; junction bases outside the gene matches: 1. The CDR3: CASSSGQENIQYF. Written as DNA, the CDR3 is TGTGCCAGCAGTTCGGGACAGGAAAACATTCAGTACTTC.

This clonotype was recorded at least ten times. The chain uses TRBV12-3 or TRBV12-4 and TRBJ2-2, with TRBD2 identical over 8 bases. The length of the CDR3 is 15 residues. V was clipped by 7 bases and J by 8 bases; unmatched bases: 12. The CDR3 DNA reads as TGTGCCAGCACCTTTGCCGGGACTAGTGAGGGGGAGCTGTTTTTT. It encodes CASTFAGTSEGELFF.

The gene calls are TRBV11-2 and TRBJ1-5, with D possibly matching TRBD1 (5 bases). CDR1 is SGHAT, CDR2 FQNNGV, per germline. The CDR3 is 20 amino acids. The V and J ends lost 0 bases and 0 bases respectively, with 21 bases between them. Here the CDR3 DNA reads TGTGCCAGCAGCTTAGATCTGGAATTCCAGGGTTTTAATAGCAATCAGCCCCAGCATTTT. This gives the protein CASSLDLEFQGFNSNQPQHF.

This clonotype was picked up many times. The J gene is TRBJ2-5, the V gene TRBV12-3 or TRBV12-4, with TRBD2 matching over 8 bases. The trim removed 9 bases at V and 4 bases at J, leaving 10 bases unmatched. The CDR3 totals 14 residues. The CDR3 sequence is CASSFGGAVETQYF. CDR3 DNA: TGTGCCAGTTCCTTCGGGGGGGCCGTAGAGACCCAGTACTTC.

This clonotype showed up many times. The V call is TRBV6-5, the J call TRBJ2-5; possible D gene TRBD2, 6 bases. Germline loops: CDR1 MNHEY, CDR2 SVGAGI. This CDR3 has 14 residues. V gave up 6 bases and J gave up 2 bases, with 13 bases separating them. DNA for the CDR3: TGTGCCAGCAGATTCTCGGGACTGCAAGAGACCCAGTACTTC. The encoded protein is CASRFSGLQETQYF.

This clonotype appeared many times. The chain recombines TRBV5-1 with TRBJ2-2; tentative D call: TRBD1 (6 bases). Germline V gene sequence: CDR1 SGHRS, CDR2 YFSETQ. V lost 3 bases to trimming and J lost 5 bases, with 11 bases between them. This CDR3 is built from 14 residues. The CDR3 sequence is CASSSGAWTGELFF. CDR3 bases: TGCGCCAGCAGCTCAGGGGCGTGGACCGGGGAGCTGTTTTTT.

This chain uses TRBV2 with TRBJ1-2; D possibly corresponds to TRBD1 (6 bases). Germline V gene data show CDR1 as SNHLY and CDR2 as FYNNEI. V was cut by 6 bases and J by 8 bases, with 19 bases left in between. There are 14 residues in the CDR3. This CDR3 reads CASRVDSRRSGYTF. CDR3 coding DNA: TGTGCCAGCAGGGTGGACAGTCGACGGAGCGGCTACACCTTC.

V gene TRBV20-1 combines with J gene TRBJ1-2; 7 positions match TRBD1. The CDR3 runs to 14 residues. Germline trimming cut 0 bases from V and 4 bases from J; bases unmatched to any gene: 5. Germline loops: CDR1 DFQATT, CDR2 SNEGSKA (reference sequence). CDR3 region: CSARDLRGIYGYTF. The CDR3 coding sequence is TGCAGTGCTAGAGATCTCAGGGGGATCTATGGCTACACCTTC.

Comments on this clonotype: A read error is likely, as this CDR3 ends without the conserved phenylalanine or tryptophan. The chain links TRBV18 to TRBJ1-1; no reliable D call. V gave up 1 base and J gave up 5 bases, with 5 bases separating them. Germline V gene lookup returns CDR1 KGHSH and CDR2 LQKENI. The CDR3 covers 12 residues. For the CDR3, the DNA is TGTGCCAGCTCACCACAGGGTACTGAAGCTTTCATT. Amino acid sequence: CASSPQGTEAFI.

This clonotype was seen a handful of times. This chain connects TRBV30 to TRBJ1-2; a weak D match, TRBD1 (5 bases). The CDR3 spans 14 residues. CDR1 is GTSNPN, CDR2 SVGIG, per germline (reference sequence). Trimming shortened V by 5 bases and J by 4 bases, and 17 bases separated the two germline ends. DNA of the CDR3: TGTGCCTGGGCTCCTAAGGTCACAGGCTATGGCTACACCTTC. The encoded protein is CAWAPKVTGYGYTF.